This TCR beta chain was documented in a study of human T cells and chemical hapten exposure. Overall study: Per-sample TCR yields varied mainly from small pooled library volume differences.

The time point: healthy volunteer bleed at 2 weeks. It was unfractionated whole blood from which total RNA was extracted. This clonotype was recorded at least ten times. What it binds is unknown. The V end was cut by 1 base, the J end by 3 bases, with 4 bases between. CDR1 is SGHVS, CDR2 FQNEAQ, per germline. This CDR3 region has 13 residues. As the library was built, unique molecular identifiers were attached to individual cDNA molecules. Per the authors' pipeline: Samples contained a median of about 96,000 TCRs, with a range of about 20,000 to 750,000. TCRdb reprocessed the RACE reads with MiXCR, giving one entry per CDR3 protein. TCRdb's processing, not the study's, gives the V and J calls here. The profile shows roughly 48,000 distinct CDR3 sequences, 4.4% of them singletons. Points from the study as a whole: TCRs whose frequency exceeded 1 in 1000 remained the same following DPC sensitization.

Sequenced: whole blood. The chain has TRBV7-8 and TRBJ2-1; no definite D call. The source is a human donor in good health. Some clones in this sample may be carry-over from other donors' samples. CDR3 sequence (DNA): TGTGCCAGCAGCTTAGTCAACTACAATGAGCAGTTCTTC. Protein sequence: CASSLVNYNEQFF.